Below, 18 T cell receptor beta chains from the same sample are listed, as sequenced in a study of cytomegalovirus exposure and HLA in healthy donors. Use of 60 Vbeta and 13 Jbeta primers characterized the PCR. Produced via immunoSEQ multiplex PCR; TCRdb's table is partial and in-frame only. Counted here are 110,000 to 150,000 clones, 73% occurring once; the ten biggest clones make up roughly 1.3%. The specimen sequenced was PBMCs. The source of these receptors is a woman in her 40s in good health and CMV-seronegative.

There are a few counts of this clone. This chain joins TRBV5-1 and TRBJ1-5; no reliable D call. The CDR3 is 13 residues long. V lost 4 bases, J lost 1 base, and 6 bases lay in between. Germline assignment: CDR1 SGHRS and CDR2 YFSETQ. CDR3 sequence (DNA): TGCGCCAGCAGCGAGGAGAGCAATCAGCCCCAGCATTTT. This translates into CASSEESNQPQHF.

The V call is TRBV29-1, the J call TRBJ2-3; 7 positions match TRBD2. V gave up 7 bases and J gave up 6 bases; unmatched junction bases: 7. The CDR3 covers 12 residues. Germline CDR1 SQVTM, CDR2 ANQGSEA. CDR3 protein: CSALGGVDTQYF. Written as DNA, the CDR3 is TGCAGCGCATTGGGGGGGGTGGATACGCAGTATTTT.

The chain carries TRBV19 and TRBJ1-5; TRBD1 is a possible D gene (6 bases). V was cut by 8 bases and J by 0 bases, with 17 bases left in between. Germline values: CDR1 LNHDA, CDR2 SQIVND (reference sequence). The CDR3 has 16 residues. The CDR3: CASRYRDGNSNQPQHF. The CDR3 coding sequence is TGTGCCAGTCGTTACAGGGACGGGAATAGCAATCAGCCCCAGCATTTT.

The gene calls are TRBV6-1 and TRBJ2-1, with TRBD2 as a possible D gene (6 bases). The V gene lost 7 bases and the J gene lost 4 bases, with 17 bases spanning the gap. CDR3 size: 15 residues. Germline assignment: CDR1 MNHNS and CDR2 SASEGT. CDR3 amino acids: CASTSGSLLYNEQFF. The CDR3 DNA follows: TGTGCCAGCACCTCCGGGAGTCTCCTATACAATGAGCAGTTCTTC.

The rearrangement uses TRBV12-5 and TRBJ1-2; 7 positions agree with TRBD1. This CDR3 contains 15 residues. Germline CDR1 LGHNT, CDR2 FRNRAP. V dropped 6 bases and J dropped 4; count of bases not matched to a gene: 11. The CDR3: CASGLPGQPFYGYTF. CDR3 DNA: TGTGCTAGTGGACTCCCGGGACAGCCATTCTATGGCTACACCTTC.

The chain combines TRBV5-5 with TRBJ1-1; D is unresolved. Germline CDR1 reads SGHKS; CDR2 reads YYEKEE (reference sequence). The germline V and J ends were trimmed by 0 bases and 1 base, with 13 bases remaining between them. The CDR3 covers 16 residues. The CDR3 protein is CASSLGHKQQNTEAFF. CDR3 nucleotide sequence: TGTGCCAGCAGCTTGGGGCACAAACAGCAGAACACTGAAGCTTTCTTT.

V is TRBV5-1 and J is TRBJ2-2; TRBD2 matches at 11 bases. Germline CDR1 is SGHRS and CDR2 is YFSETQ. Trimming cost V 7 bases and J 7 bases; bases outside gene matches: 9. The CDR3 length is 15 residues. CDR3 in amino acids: CASRLAGGQDGELFF. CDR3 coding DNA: TGCGCCAGCCGGCTAGCGGGGGGCCAGGACGGGGAGCTGTTTTTT.

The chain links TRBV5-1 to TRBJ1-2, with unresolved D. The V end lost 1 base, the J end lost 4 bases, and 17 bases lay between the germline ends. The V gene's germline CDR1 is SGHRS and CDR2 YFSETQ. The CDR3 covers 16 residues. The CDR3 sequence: CASSLNNGEVPYGYTF. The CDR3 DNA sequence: TGCGCCAGCAGCTTGAATAACGGAGAAGTCCCCTATGGCTACACCTTC.

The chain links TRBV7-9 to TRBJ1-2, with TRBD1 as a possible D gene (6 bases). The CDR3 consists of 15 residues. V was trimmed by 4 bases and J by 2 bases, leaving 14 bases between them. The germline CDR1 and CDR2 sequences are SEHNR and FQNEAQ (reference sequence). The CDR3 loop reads CASSSTTGTNYGYTF. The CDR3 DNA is TGTGCCAGCAGCTCAACCACAGGGACGAACTATGGCTACACCTTC.

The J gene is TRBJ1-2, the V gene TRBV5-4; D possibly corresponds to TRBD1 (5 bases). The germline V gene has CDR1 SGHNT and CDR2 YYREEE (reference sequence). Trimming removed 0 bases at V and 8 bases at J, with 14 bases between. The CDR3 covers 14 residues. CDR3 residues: CASSLGQEGEGYTF. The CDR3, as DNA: TGTGCCAGCAGCTTGGGCCAAGAAGGGGAAGGCTACACCTTC.

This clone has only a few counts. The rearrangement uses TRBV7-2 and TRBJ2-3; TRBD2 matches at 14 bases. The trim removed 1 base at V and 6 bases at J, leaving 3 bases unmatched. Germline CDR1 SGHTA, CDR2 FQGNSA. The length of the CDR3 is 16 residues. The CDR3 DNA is TGTGCCAGCAGCTTAGGACTAGCGGGGGGGTTGGATACGCAGTATTTT. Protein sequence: CASSLGLAGGLDTQYF.

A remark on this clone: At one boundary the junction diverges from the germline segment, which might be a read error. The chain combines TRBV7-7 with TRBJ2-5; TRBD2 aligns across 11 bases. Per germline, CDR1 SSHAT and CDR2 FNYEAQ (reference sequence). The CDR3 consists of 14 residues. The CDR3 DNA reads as TGTGCTAGCAGCATTAGCGGGGGGGTTGAGACCCAGTACTTC. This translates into CASSISGGVETQYF.

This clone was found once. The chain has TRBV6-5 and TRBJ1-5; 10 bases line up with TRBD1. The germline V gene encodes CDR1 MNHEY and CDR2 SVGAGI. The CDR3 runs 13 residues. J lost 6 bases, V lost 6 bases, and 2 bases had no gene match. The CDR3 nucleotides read TGTGCCAGCAGAAGACAGGGGGCTCAGCCCCAGCATTTT. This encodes CASRRQGAQPQHF.

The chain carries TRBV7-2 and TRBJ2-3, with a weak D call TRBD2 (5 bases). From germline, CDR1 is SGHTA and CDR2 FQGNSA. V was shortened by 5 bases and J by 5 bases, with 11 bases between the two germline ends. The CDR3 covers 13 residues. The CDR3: CASSGAGGDTQYF. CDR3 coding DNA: TGTGCCAGCAGCGGCGCAGGAGGAGATACGCAGTATTTT.

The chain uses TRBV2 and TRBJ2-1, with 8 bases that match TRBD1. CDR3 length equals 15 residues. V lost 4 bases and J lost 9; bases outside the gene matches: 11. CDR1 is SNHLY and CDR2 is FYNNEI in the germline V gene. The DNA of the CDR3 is TGTGCCAGCAGTGTAAGTCAGGGGGCGCGTAGTGAGCAGTTCTTC. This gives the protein CASSVSQGARSEQFF.

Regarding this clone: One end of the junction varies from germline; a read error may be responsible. The CDR3 sequence is CSARERDTQYF. The CDR3, as DNA: TGCAGTGCTCGAGAGAGAGATACGCAGTATTTT. V gene TRBV20-1 combines with J gene TRBJ2-3; D gene ambiguous. This CDR3 has 11 amino acids. The germline V gene has CDR1 DFQATT and CDR2 SNEGSKA (reference sequence).

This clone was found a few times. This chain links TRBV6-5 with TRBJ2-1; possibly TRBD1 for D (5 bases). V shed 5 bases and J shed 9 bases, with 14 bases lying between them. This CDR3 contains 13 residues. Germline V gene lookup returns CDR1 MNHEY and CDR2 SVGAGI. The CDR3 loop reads CASSRQFSGEQFF. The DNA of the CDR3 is TGTGCCAGCAGTCGACAGTTCTCGGGTGAGCAGTTCTTC.

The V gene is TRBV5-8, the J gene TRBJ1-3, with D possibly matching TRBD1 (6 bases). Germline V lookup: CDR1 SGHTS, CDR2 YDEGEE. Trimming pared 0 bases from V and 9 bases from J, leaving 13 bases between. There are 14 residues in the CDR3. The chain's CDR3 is CASSLDRDVGTIYF. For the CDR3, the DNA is TGTGCCAGCAGCTTGGACAGGGATGTTGGCACCATATATTTT.